This entry lists 16 T cell receptor beta chains sequenced from one sample in a study of blood T cell repertoires in COVID-19. Profiled with immunoSEQ multiplex PCR; TCRdb holds only in-frame clones, not every one. The sample yields roughly 250,000 clones, around 90% seen once. The sample taken for sequencing was PBMCs or T cells enriched from blood (not recorded which). The receptors come from a woman under 40 with acute COVID-19.

The sample holds a few counts of this clone. This sequence joins TRBV4-2 and TRBJ1-6; TRBD1 agrees at 7 bases. CDR3 length: 19 amino acids. With V trimmed by 1 base and J by 4 bases, 13 bases remained unmatched. Germline CDR1 reads LGHNA; CDR2 reads YNFKEQ. The CDR3, as DNA: TGTGCCAGCAGCCAAGGACCGGGATCCACAGGGGCTTATAATTCACCCCTCCACTTT. Its translation is CASSQGPGSTGAYNSPLHF.

The chain is built from TRBV11-2 and TRBJ2-3; no clear D. From germline, CDR1 is SGHAT and CDR2 FQNNGV. V was clipped by 0 bases and J by 6 bases, with 16 bases between them. The CDR3 extends over 16 amino acids. This chain's CDR3 is CASSLEPAPERDTQYF. CDR3 sequence (DNA): TGTGCCAGCAGCTTAGAACCAGCTCCAGAGCGTGATACGCAGTATTTT.

The chain couples TRBV18 to TRBJ2-2; a weak D match, TRBD1 (6 bases). Trimming cost V 3 bases and J 0 bases, with 8 bases left between them. The germline gives CDR1 KGHSH, CDR2 LQKENI. This CDR3 contains 15 residues. This chain's CDR3 is CASSPDRPNTGELFF. The DNA for the CDR3 is TGTGCCAGCTCACCGGACAGACCGAACACCGGGGAGCTGTTTTTT.

The rearrangement links TRBV29-1 to TRBJ2-1, with a possible D match to TRBD2 (6 bases). V dropped 6 bases and J dropped 5 bases, with 11 bases sitting between them. This CDR3 has 12 residues. Germline CDR1 and CDR2: SQVTM and ANQGSEA. Here the CDR3 DNA reads TGCAGCGTAAGGGGACTTAACAATGAGCAGTTCTTC. It yields the protein CSVRGLNNEQFF.

The V gene is TRBV19, the J gene TRBJ1-1, with D tentatively TRBD1 (5 bases). Germline CDR1 and CDR2: LNHDA and SQIVND (reference sequence). The V end lost 7 bases, the J end lost 2 bases, and 11 bases lay between the germline ends. The CDR3 runs to 13 residues. Written as DNA, the CDR3 is TGTGCCAGTACCGTGACAGCTAACACTGAAGCTTTCTTT. Translated, it gives CASTVTANTEAFF.

Concerning this clone itself: Different DNA sequences within this sample yield the same CDR3. The chain uses TRBV5-1 and TRBJ1-2; TRBD1 is a possible D gene (5 bases). The germline V gene has CDR1 SGHRS and CDR2 YFSETQ. V was pared by 5 bases and J by 3 bases, with 14 bases between. The CDR3 is 14 residues long. The CDR3 here is CASSFQGVDYGYTF. The CDR3 bases are TGCGCCAGCAGTTTTCAGGGTGTAGACTATGGCTACACCTTC. Full variable domain (remainder filled in from reference TRBV5-1 and TRBJ1-2): KAGVTQTPRYLIKTRGQQVTLSCSPISGHRSVSWYQQTPGQGLQFLFEYFSETQRNKGNFPGRFSGRQFSNSRSEMNVSTLELGDSALYLCASSFQGVDYGYTFGSGTRLTVV.

V and J are TRBV19 and TRBJ1-5, with D perhaps matching TRBD1 (5 bases). Trimming took 5 bases from V and 5 from J, leaving 16 bases between them. Per germline, CDR1 LNHDA and CDR2 SQIVND (reference sequence). CDR3 length: 15 residues. Written as DNA, the CDR3 is TGTGCCAGTAGTCGACTCGACAGCGTGGATCAGCCCCAGCATTTT. This translates into CASSRLDSVDQPQHF.

The genes are TRBV9 and TRBJ2-3; the match to TRBD1 covers 9 bases. The CDR3 has 13 residues. V shed 3 bases, J shed 4 bases, and the junction held 0 bases outside the gene matches. Germline CDR1 and CDR2: SGDLS and YYNGEE. The CDR3 sequence is CASSGTGADTQYF. CDR3 sequence (DNA): TGTGCCAGCAGCGGGACAGGGGCAGATACGCAGTATTTT. Full variable domain (missing parts from reference TRBV9 and TRBJ2-3): DSGVTQTPKHLITATGQRVTLRCSPRSGDLSVYWYQQSLDQGLQFLIQYYNGEERAKGNILERFSAQQFPDLHSELNLSSLELGDSALYFCASSGTGADTQYFGPGTRLTVL.

The CDR3 bases are TGCGCCAGCAGCCAAGATTTACAATCACCCCTCCACTTT. This sequence encodes CASSQDLQSPLHF. This rearrangement joins TRBV4-1 to TRBJ1-6; D remains unclear. Per the germline V gene, CDR1 is MGHRA and CDR2 is YSYEKL. Trimming shortened V by 0 bases and J by 10 bases, and 7 bases separated the two germline ends. The CDR3 is 13 amino acids.

This clone was seen a handful of times. V and J are TRBV6-5 and TRBJ2-1; a weak D match, TRBD2 (6 bases). CDR1 is MNHEY, CDR2 SVGAGI, per germline. The CDR3 is 15 residues long. The V end lost 6 bases, the J end lost 10 bases, and 22 bases lay between the germline ends. DNA for the CDR3: TGTGCCAGCAGCGAGCCGGCGGGGCGGAGGGGAGAGCAGTTCTTC. This translates into CASSEPAGRRGEQFF.

The chain carries TRBV7-9 and TRBJ2-2; no reliable D call. Trimming shortened V by 3 bases and J by 4 bases, and 15 bases separated the two germline ends. CDR1 is SEHNR and CDR2 is FQNEAQ in the germline V gene (reference sequence). The CDR3 sequence is 16 residues long. The CDR3 DNA follows: TGTGCCAGCAGCTTGCGGCTCCCGCGAGGCACCGGGGAGCTGTTTTTT. It codes for CASSLRLPRGTGELFF.

The chain joins TRBV7-8 to TRBJ1-5; possible D gene TRBD1, 5 bases. The CDR3 runs to 16 residues. The germline CDR1 and CDR2 sequences are SGHVS and FQNEAQ. Trimming pared 1 base from V and 0 bases from J, leaving 10 bases between. CDR3 nucleotide sequence: TGTGCCAGCAGCTTAGTTGGGGACTATAGCAATCAGCCCCAGCATTTT. This gives the protein CASSLVGDYSNQPQHF.

The chain couples TRBV5-1 to TRBJ2-6; maybe TRBD1 (6 bases). Trimming took off 2 bases at V and 0 bases at J, with 12 bases between the two ends. From germline, CDR1 is SGHRS and CDR2 YFSETQ. The CDR3 is 17 amino acids. CDR3 sequence reads: CASSLTGHLSGANVLTF. Here the CDR3 DNA reads TGCGCCAGCAGCTTAACGGGACACCTCTCTGGGGCCAACGTCCTGACTTTC. The full variable domain, its missing parts supplied by reference TRBV5-1 and TRBJ2-6, is KAGVTQTPRYLIKTRGQQVTLSCSPISGHRSVSWYQQTPGQGLQFLFEYFSETQRNKGNFPGRFSGRQFSNSRSEMNVSTLELGDSALYLCASSLTGHLSGANVLTFGAGSRLTVL.

The chain carries TRBV25-1 and TRBJ2-3; D call uncertain. The V end lost 4 bases, the J end lost 4 bases, and 12 bases lay between the germline ends. Germline CDR1 and CDR2: MGHDK and SYGVNS. This CDR3 comprises 14 residues. CDR3 in DNA: TGTGCCAGCAGTGCCGGAATCAGGTCAGATACGCAGTATTTT. Its protein product is CASSAGIRSDTQYF.

The V and J genes are TRBV9 and TRBJ1-5; no reliable D call. The CDR3 has 13 residues. V was trimmed by 3 bases and J by 0 bases, leaving 4 bases between them. Germline lookup yields CDR1 SGDLS and CDR2 YYNGEE. The CDR3 sequence is CASSGHSNQPQHF. The CDR3 DNA follows: TGTGCCAGCAGCGGTCATAGCAATCAGCCCCAGCATTTT.

The rearrangement links TRBV7-2 to TRBJ2-3, with 9 bases fitting TRBD1. Unmatched junction bases numbered 8, after V lost 8 bases and J lost 2 bases. There are 15 residues in the CDR3. CDR1 is SGHTA, CDR2 FQGNSA, per germline. CDR3 amino acids: CASRKGQGPTDTQYF. As DNA, the CDR3 is TGTGCCAGCCGAAAAGGACAGGGGCCCACAGATACGCAGTATTTT.